These 14 T cell receptor beta chains came from one sample sequenced in a study of identical twins. TCRdb re-called the 5' RACE reads with MiXCR, one entry per CDR3 protein. The table has approximately 890,000 distinct CDR3 sequences, approximately 13% seen once. These sequences were also reported in another study, on yellow fever vaccine responses in identical twins.

Sequenced material: PBMCs. The receptors shown here come from a woman between 18 and 29 years old in good health.

This rearrangement joins TRBV6-6 to TRBJ2-7; a weak D match, TRBD2 (6 bases). Between the trimmed V and J ends, which lost 7 bases and 0 bases, there was a span of 7 bases. Germline V CDR1 and CDR2: MNHNY, SVGAGI (reference sequence). The length of the CDR3 is 12 residues. The chain's CDR3 is CASMGGSYEQYF. CDR3 coding DNA: TGTGCCAGCATGGGGGGCTCCTACGAGCAGTACTTC.

At least ten counts were recorded for this clonotype. The CDR3 protein is CSARVAGRGQFF. CDR3 sequence (DNA): TGCAGTGCTAGGGTAGCGGGACGGGGGCAGTTCTTC. The rearrangement uses TRBV20-1 and TRBJ2-1, with TRBD2 matching 8 bases. The CDR3 has 12 residues. V lost 3 bases and J lost 12; bases outside the gene matches: 7. CDR1 and CDR2 from the germline V gene are DFQATT and SNEGSKA (reference sequence).

This clonotype was seen repeatedly, ten times or more. This sequence joins TRBV29-1 and TRBJ2-3, with no clear D. This CDR3 has 13 residues. Trimming took 6 bases from V and 4 from J, leaving 14 bases between them. The germline CDR1 and CDR2 sequences are SQVTM and ANQGSEA. CDR3 nucleotides: TGCAGCGTCGACTCCGGTGTCGCAGATACGCAGTATTTT. It is translated as CSVDSGVADTQYF.

The V and J genes are TRBV7-2 and TRBJ2-3; 8 nucleotides align to TRBD2. Germline values: CDR1 SGHTA, CDR2 FQGNSA. Trimming took 4 bases from V and 0 from J; bases not matched to a gene: 3. The length of the CDR3 is 15 residues. Written as DNA, the CDR3 is TGTGCCAGCAGCTACACTAGCGGTAGCACAGATACGCAGTATTTT. It yields the protein CASSYTSGSTDTQYF.

This clonotype was found a few times. The gene calls are TRBV20-1 and TRBJ2-1, with D perhaps matching TRBD2 (5 bases). The germline CDR1 and CDR2 sequences are DFQATT and SNEGSKA (reference sequence). With 6 bases removed from V and 3 bases from J, the gap between germline ends came to 9 bases. This CDR3 is 12 amino acids long. CDR3 loop: CSAIRDYNEQFF. The CDR3, as DNA: TGCAGTGCCATCCGGGACTACAATGAGCAGTTCTTC.

The V and J genes are TRBV9 and TRBJ2-7; D call uncertain. Per germline, CDR1 SGDLS and CDR2 YYNGEE. V lost 0 bases and J lost 2, with 9 bases in between. The CDR3 is 14 residues long. This CDR3 is CASSVVGSAYEQYF. The CDR3 nucleotides read TGTGCCAGCAGCGTAGTAGGTTCCGCCTACGAGCAGTACTTC.

This clonotype has ten or more counts. The chain's CDR3 is CASSLGTGLSGELFF. In DNA, the CDR3 is TGTGCCAGCAGTTTAGGGACCGGACTTTCTGGGGAGCTGTTTTTT. The chain couples TRBV12-3 or TRBV12-4 to TRBJ2-2; weak D call: TRBD2 (5 bases). V lost 1 base and J lost 8, with 14 bases in between. The CDR3 consists of 15 residues.

This clonotype was counted at least ten times. The genes are TRBV7-6 and TRBJ1-3; the D gene is possibly TRBD1 (5 bases). CDR1 is SGHVS and CDR2 is FNYEAQ in the germline V gene. This CDR3 is built from 15 residues. V lost 3 bases to trimming and J lost 5 bases, with 14 bases between them. The DNA for the CDR3 is TGTGCCAGCAGCTTGTCGAGGGGCCTAAGAAACACCATATATTTT. It specifies CASSLSRGLRNTIYF.

Note on this clonotype: This could be a read error, since a much larger clone is one nucleotide away. This chain joins TRBV3-1 and TRBJ2-7, with 12 bases matching TRBD2. CDR1 LGHDT and CDR2 YNNKEL come from the germline V gene (reference sequence). V lost 7 bases, J lost 2 bases, and 6 bases stayed unmatched. This CDR3 has 15 amino acids. The CDR3 reads CASTQASGRAYEQYF. The CDR3, as DNA: TGTGCCAGCACCCAGGCTAGCGGGAGGGCCTACGAGCAGTACTTC.

This clonotype was observed many times. The chain employs TRBV12-3 or TRBV12-4 and TRBJ2-5, with D maybe TRBD2 (6 bases). CDR3 length: 14 residues. V lost 7 bases and J lost 5, with 17 bases in between. CDR3 amino acids: CASKVSGSGETQYF. DNA for the CDR3: TGTGCCAGCAAGGTATCGGGTAGCGGTGAGACCCAGTACTTC.

This clonotype was seen a few times. This chain links TRBV13 with TRBJ2-3, with D possibly being TRBD1 or TRBD2 (5 bases each). Trimming took off 5 bases at V and 2 bases at J, with 17 bases between the two ends. CDR1 is PRHDT, CDR2 FYEKMQ, per germline (reference sequence). The CDR3 covers 16 residues. CDR3 nucleotide sequence: TGTGCCAGCAGCCCCGGACCTATTGGGACCACAGATACGCAGTATTTT. Encoded protein: CASSPGPIGTTDTQYF.

This clonotype has at least ten counts. The rearrangement joins TRBV10-3 to TRBJ1-1; D unresolved. Trimming removed 4 bases from V and 2 bases from J, with 8 bases in between. The CDR3 has 13 amino acids. The germline gives CDR1 ENHRY, CDR2 SYGVKD. This CDR3 is CAISGTGNTEAFF. In nucleotides, the CDR3 is TGTGCCATCAGTGGGACCGGTAACACTGAAGCTTTCTTT.

The chain is built from TRBV28 and TRBJ2-7; 9 bases agree with TRBD2. The CDR3 contains 15 residues. The V gene's germline CDR1 is MDHEN and CDR2 SYDVKM. With 7 bases clipped from V and 2 bases from J, the junction kept 9 bases outside the gene matches. In nucleotides, the CDR3 is TGTGCCAGCACCCGTGGGGGCGGGAGGGCCTACGAGCAGTACTTC. This translates into CASTRGGGRAYEQYF.

This chain links TRBV6-1 with TRBJ1-1; the match to TRBD1 covers 8 bases. The CDR3 runs 15 residues. Germline CDR1 reads MNHNS; CDR2 reads SASEGT. J gave up 5 bases and V 1 base, and 6 bases lay outside the gene matches. The CDR3 spells CASSEGPGGRTEAFF. The CDR3 nucleotides are TGTGCCAGCAGTGAAGGACCAGGGGGCCGGACTGAAGCTTTCTTT.